This TCR beta chain appears in the sequencing data of a study of shared clonotypes between healthy human individuals. General study points: Among four donors, 4.5% to 5.5% of naive CD4 clonotypes were found in common. Non-shared clonotypes showed lower generation probabilities than clonotypes common to all four donors.

A deep-level run was used for the assay. Original processing notes: There were no quality scores in the junction-only immunoSEQ sequences, so filtering differed. The repertoire was sequenced with immunoSEQ multiplex PCR; TCRdb's copy has only in-frame clones and lacks some. The D gene and trimming were derived from the DNA, and the V and J assignments and clone size from that table. The sample carries more than 900,000 clones, 70% to 80% recorded once. In the case of this clone: Its matching antigen is unknown.

The V segment lost 1 base and the J segment 0 bases; nucleotides outside the gene matches: 6. CDR1 is SGHAT, CDR2 FQNNGV, per germline. The CDR3 has 17 amino acids. What was sequenced was memory CD4+ T cells from PBMCs. Regarding subset: CD45RA-negative fraction. The receptor's source is a man aged 18-30 years in good health. Some clones in this sample may be carry-over from other donors' samples. V usage is TRBV11-2 and J usage is TRBJ2-1; 7 bases match TRBD2. CDR3: CASSLVFGGSSYNEQFF. CDR3 sequence (DNA): TGTGCCAGCAGCTTAGTCTTTGGCGGGAGCTCCTACAATGAGCAGTTCTTC. Full variable domain (missing parts from reference TRBV11-2 and TRBJ2-1): EAGVAQSPRYKIIEKRQSVAFWCNPISGHATLYWYQQILGQGPKLLIQFQNNGVVDDSQLPKDRFSAERLKGVDSTLKIQPAKLEDSAVYLCASSLVFGGSSYNEQFFGPGTRLTVL.